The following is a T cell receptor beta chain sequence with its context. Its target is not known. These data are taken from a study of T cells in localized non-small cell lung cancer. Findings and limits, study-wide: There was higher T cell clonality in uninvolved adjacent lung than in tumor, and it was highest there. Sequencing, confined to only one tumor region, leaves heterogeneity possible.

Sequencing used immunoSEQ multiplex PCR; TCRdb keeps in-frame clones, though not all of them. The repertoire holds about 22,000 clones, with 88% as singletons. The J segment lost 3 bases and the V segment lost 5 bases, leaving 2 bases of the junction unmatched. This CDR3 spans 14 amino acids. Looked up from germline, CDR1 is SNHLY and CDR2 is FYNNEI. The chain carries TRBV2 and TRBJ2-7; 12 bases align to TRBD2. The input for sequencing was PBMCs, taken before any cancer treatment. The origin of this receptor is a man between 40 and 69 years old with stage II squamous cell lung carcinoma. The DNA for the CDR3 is TGTGCCAGCAGTCTAGCGGGAGGGTTCTACGAGCAGTACTTC. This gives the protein CASSLAGGFYEQYF.